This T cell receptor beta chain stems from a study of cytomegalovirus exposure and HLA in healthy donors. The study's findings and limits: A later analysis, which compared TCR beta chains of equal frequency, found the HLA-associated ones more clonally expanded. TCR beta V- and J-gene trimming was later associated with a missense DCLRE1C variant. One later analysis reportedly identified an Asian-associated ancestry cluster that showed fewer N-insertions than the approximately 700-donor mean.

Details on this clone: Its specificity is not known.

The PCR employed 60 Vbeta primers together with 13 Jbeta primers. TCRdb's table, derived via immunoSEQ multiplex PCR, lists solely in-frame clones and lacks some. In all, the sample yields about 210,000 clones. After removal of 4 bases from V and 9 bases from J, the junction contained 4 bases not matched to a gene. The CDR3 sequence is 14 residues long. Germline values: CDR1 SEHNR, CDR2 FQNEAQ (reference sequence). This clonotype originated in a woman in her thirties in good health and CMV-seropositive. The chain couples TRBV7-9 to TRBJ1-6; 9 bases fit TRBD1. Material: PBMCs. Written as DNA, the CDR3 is TGTGCCAGCAGCTCACAGGGGGCGCTTTCACCCCTCCACTTT. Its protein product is CASSSQGALSPLHF. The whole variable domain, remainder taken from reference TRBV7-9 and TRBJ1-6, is DTGVSQNPRHKITKRGQNVTFRCDPISEHNRLYWYRQTLGQGPEFLTYFQNEAQLEKSRLLSDRFSAERPKGSFSTLEIQRTEQGDSAMYLCASSSQGALSPLHFGNGTRLTVT.